This TCR beta chain derives from a study of tumor-infiltrating lymphocytes in oesophageal squamous cell carcinoma (TCRdb year 2016). The method was PCR. The reads were generated on an Illumina HiSeq 2000. The raw public reads went through TCRdb reprocessing: fastp at Q25, MiXCR clone calling, in-frame beta chains kept. Here each entry gathers all rows of one CDR3 protein and keeps the most common genes and DNA. The sample table shows approximately 18,000 distinct CDR3 sequences, and about 39% are seen once. About 17% of the sample rests with the top ten. CDR1 is given as SGHVS and CDR2 as FQNEAQ, both from the germline V gene. A distance of 25 bases separates the germline ends of V and J, which lose 0 bases and 11 bases respectively. The CDR3, cysteine through phenylalanine, is 17 amino acids long. Just the 51-base CDR3 DNA is kept, in frame starting at base 1. The table lists this clonotype with many counts. Its antigen is not yet known. A much larger clone is a single base away; this may be a read error.

The sequence links TRBV7-8 to TRBJ2-5; TRBD2 is perhaps the D gene, given 6 matching bases. The sequenced sample was normal esophageal tissue next to the tumor. This receptor was obtained from a female donor with esophageal squamous cell carcinoma. The sequenced DNA is TGTGCCAGCAGCTTAGCGACTAGTACCGTCTCCTACAATGAGCAGTACTTC. Protein translation: CASSLATSTVSYNEQYF.